This paragraph covers one T cell receptor beta chain sequence. Its antigen is as yet unknown. Some clones are missing from TCRdb's copy, which holds only in-frame ones; the method was immunoSEQ multiplex PCR. The data contain 85,000 to 110,000 clones, 88% of them seen just once; the ten biggest clones take up 20%. Trimming took 5 bases from V and 15 from J, leaving 8 bases between them. The CDR3 extends over 9 amino acids. CDR1 and CDR2 (germline): SGHVS, FQNEAQ. These data originate in a study of T cell responses to AZD1222 COVID-19 vaccine. The study's findings and limits: As reported, nearly half of all spike-specific TCRs target variant regions that are unmutated.

The sequence derives from an adult in good health. The chain couples TRBV7-8 to TRBJ2-1; no clear D. This sample comprised peripheral blood, obtained on day 0 of AZD1222 vaccination. The CDR3 coding sequence is TGTGCCAGCAGCCCCCCGCTGTTCTTC. Amino acid sequence: CASSPPLFF.